Shown below are 27 T cell receptor beta chains from a single sample sequenced in a study of blood T cell repertoires in COVID-19. Here immunoSEQ multiplex PCR was the method, and the copy in TCRdb shows in-frame clones only, minus some. This table has a few hundred thousand clones, around nine tenths appearing once. Material for sequencing was PBMCs or T cells enriched from blood (not recorded which). The receptors come from a woman aged 40 to 50 who had recovered from COVID-19.

This clone was seen just once. The V call is TRBV19, the J call TRBJ1-4, with 8 nucleotides matching TRBD1. The germline V gene has CDR1 LNHDA and CDR2 SQIVND (reference sequence). The CDR3 runs 15 residues. V gave up 5 bases and J gave up 7 bases; unmatched junction bases: 9. CDR3 loop: CASSFQGAPREKLFF. The CDR3 DNA follows: TGTGCCAGTAGTTTTCAGGGGGCGCCCCGTGAAAAACTGTTTTTT.

The chain is built from TRBV2 and TRBJ2-1; D not resolved. The CDR3 runs 13 residues. CDR1 and CDR2 from the germline V gene are SNHLY and FYNNEI. Trimming took off 5 bases at V and 3 bases at J, with 8 bases between the two ends. CDR3 in amino acids: CASSYASYNEQFF. DNA of the CDR3: TGTGCCAGCAGTTATGCTAGCTACAATGAGCAGTTCTTC.

Note on this clone: A junction boundary mismatches the germline segment, possibly from a read error. V gene TRBV18 combines with J gene TRBJ2-1, with 9 positions matching TRBD1. The CDR3 runs 13 residues. CDR1 KGHSH and CDR2 LQKENI come from the germline V gene. CDR3 sequence reads: CTSSQQGAYEQFF. The CDR3 DNA reads as TGTACCAGCTCACAACAGGGGGCCTATGAGCAGTTCTTC.

The CDR3 is CASTFYGGTGGNNEQFF. The DNA of the CDR3 is TGTGCCAGTACCTTCTATGGAGGGACAGGGGGCAACAATGAGCAGTTCTTC. The chain employs TRBV19 and TRBJ2-1, with 12 positions matching TRBD1. CDR1 and CDR2 (germline): LNHDA, SQIVND (reference sequence). This CDR3 comprises 17 residues. J gave up 5 bases and V 7 bases, and 12 bases lay outside the gene matches.

This chain uses TRBV24-1 with TRBJ2-1, with TRBD2 matching 14 bases. The CDR3 covers 15 residues. Trimming took 4 bases from V and 8 from J; bases not matched to a gene: 3. Per germline, CDR1 KGHDR and CDR2 SFDVKD. CDR3 protein: CATSEGLAGDYEQFF. CDR3 coding DNA: TGTGCCACCAGTGAGGGACTAGCGGGAGATTATGAGCAGTTCTTC.

The chain couples TRBV28 to TRBJ2-7, with 9 positions matching TRBD1. Germline V gene data show CDR1 as MDHEN and CDR2 as SYDVKM. This CDR3 is 17 amino acids long. V lost 4 bases and J lost 0; bases outside the gene matches: 10. CDR3 region: CASSSHLGQGSSYEQYF. CDR3 DNA sequence: TGTGCCAGCAGTTCACACTTAGGACAGGGGAGCTCCTACGAGCAGTACTTC.

The chain carries TRBV7-9 and TRBJ2-1; the D gene is possibly TRBD2 (6 bases). Trimming cost V 10 bases and J 4 bases, with 14 bases left between them. CDR3 length: 13 amino acids. Germline-derived CDR1 and CDR2 are SEHNR and FQNEAQ (reference sequence). CDR3: CAMGQEGYNEQFF. DNA of the CDR3: TGTGCCATGGGGCAGGAGGGTTACAATGAGCAGTTCTTC.

This clone has only one observation. At one end the junction does not follow the germline gene, possibly because of a read error. This chain links TRBV7-7 with TRBJ2-7; 7 bases fit TRBD1. This CDR3 is built from 14 residues. Germline-derived CDR1 and CDR2 are SSHAT and FNYEAQ (reference sequence). The CDR3: CASSFRQGSYEQYF. The CDR3 bases are TGTGCTAGCAGCTTCCGACAGGGTAGCTACGAGCAGTACTTC.

This clone occurred a few times. The V gene is TRBV28, the J gene TRBJ1-1; D gene unclear. Germline values: CDR1 MDHEN, CDR2 SYDVKM. V shed 6 bases and J shed 1 base, with 12 bases lying between them. The CDR3 is made up of 14 amino acids. CDR3 sequence reads: CASRRTEANTEAFF. The CDR3 coding sequence is TGTGCCAGCAGACGTACGGAGGCGAACACTGAAGCTTTCTTT. Complete variable domain (other parts from reference TRBV28 and TRBJ1-1): DVKVTQSSRYLVKRTGEKVFLECVQDMDHENMFWYRQDPGLGLRLIYFSYDVKMKEKGDIPEGYSVSREKKERFSLILESASTNQTSMYLCASRRTEANTEAFFGQGTRLTVV.

CDR3 protein: CSVFAPLGQGDYGYTF. CDR3 sequence (DNA): TGCAGCGTTTTTGCTCCTTTGGGACAGGGGGACTATGGCTACACCTTC. The V and J genes are TRBV29-1 and TRBJ1-2; TRBD1 agrees at 11 bases. Germline-derived CDR1 and CDR2 are SQVTM and ANQGSEA. Trimming at V came to 5 bases and at J to 3 bases, leaving 11 bases not matched to a gene. The CDR3 consists of 16 residues.

This chain links TRBV4-2 with TRBJ1-1; 7 bases fit TRBD1. The V gene end was trimmed by 2 bases and the J gene end by 4 bases; junction bases not matched to a gene: 4. This CDR3 has 14 residues. CDR1 is LGHNA and CDR2 is YNFKEQ in the germline V gene. CDR3 loop: CASSQPGGGTEAFF. The CDR3 nucleotides read TGTGCCAGCAGCCAACCAGGGGGAGGCACTGAAGCTTTCTTT.

The genes are TRBV29-1 and TRBJ2-7; D might be TRBD2 (6 bases). The V end was cut by 6 bases, the J end by 7 bases, with 16 bases between. This CDR3 comprises 12 residues. The germline V gene encodes CDR1 SQVTM and CDR2 ANQGSEA. CDR3 loop: CSVRGLAGEQYF. The CDR3 DNA is TGCAGCGTGCGGGGACTTGCGGGGGAGCAGTACTTC.

Note on this clone: One junction end disagrees with the germline gene, perhaps due to a read error. V usage is TRBV7-7 and J usage is TRBJ2-5, with 8 positions matching TRBD1. Germline values: CDR1 SSHAT, CDR2 FNYEAQ (reference sequence). The CDR3 consists of 14 residues. The CDR3, as DNA: TGTGCTAGCAGCTTAGCCCAGGGGGCGAAGACCCAGTACTTC. Residues: CASSLAQGAKTQYF.

V is TRBV18 and J is TRBJ1-2; no clear D gene. The CDR3 spans 11 residues. Per the germline V gene, CDR1 is KGHSH and CDR2 is LQKENI. The germline V and J ends were trimmed by 3 bases and 9 bases, with 8 bases remaining between them. CDR3 sequence: CASSPGGSYTF. The CDR3 DNA is TGTGCCAGCTCACCTGGAGGCAGCTACACCTTC. Based on the CDR3 plus reference TRBV18 and TRBJ1-2, the full variable domain is NAGVMQNPRHLVRRRGQEARLRCSPMKGHSHVYWYRQLPEEGLKFMVYLQKENIIDESGMPKERFSAEFPKEGPSILRIQQVVRGDSAAYFCASSPGGSYTFGSGTRLTVV.

This chain uses TRBV7-2 with TRBJ1-2; D unclear. V was pared by 3 bases and J by 2 bases, with 10 bases between. This CDR3 spans 14 amino acids. Germline CDR1 SGHTA, CDR2 FQGNSA. CDR3: CASSLAVPNYGYTF. The CDR3 region has the DNA TGTGCCAGCAGCTTGGCAGTACCAAACTATGGCTACACCTTC.

V and J are TRBV19 and TRBJ2-1; 7 bases match TRBD1. Germline V lookup: CDR1 LNHDA, CDR2 SQIVND (reference sequence). Germline trimming cut 3 bases from V and 5 bases from J; bases unmatched to any gene: 7. CDR3 length: 15 residues. The CDR3 DNA follows: TGTGCCAGTAGTATCGGGGACAGAGTAAACAATGAGCAGTTCTTC. Amino acids: CASSIGDRVNNEQFF.

The chain couples TRBV5-4 to TRBJ2-5; 13 bases match TRBD2. The CDR3 is 17 residues long. With V trimmed by 4 bases and J by 2 bases, 8 bases remained unmatched. Germline V gives CDR1 SGHNT, CDR2 YYREEE (reference sequence). CDR3 nucleotides: TGTGCCAGCAGCACAGGACTAGCGGGGGCCAAACAAGAGACCCAGTACTTC. It codes for CASSTGLAGAKQETQYF.

This clone was counted between two and nine times. This chain uses TRBV7-2 with TRBJ2-5; 11 positions agree with TRBD2. This CDR3 region has 15 residues. Trimming cost V 1 base and J 4 bases; bases outside gene matches: 2. The V gene's germline CDR1 is SGHTA and CDR2 FQGNSA. CDR3 sequence: CASSLGLAGRETQYF. The CDR3 coding sequence is TGTGCCAGCAGCTTAGGACTAGCGGGGAGAGAGACCCAGTACTTC.

CDR3 region: CASSLAGGSSYEQYF. CDR3 sequence (DNA): TGTGCCAGCAGCTTGGCCGGGGGGAGCTCCTACGAGCAGTACTTC. The chain uses TRBV5-6 and TRBJ2-7; TRBD2 agrees at 7 bases. With V trimmed by 0 bases and J by 0 bases, 3 bases remained unmatched. The CDR3 is made up of 15 amino acids. Germline CDR1 reads SGHDT; CDR2 reads YYEEEE.

This chain uses TRBV7-2 with TRBJ1-2; tentatively, D is TRBD1 (5 bases). V lost 7 bases, J lost 8 bases, and 17 bases lay in between. The V gene's germline CDR1 is SGHTA and CDR2 FQGNSA. This CDR3 contains 13 residues. CDR3 in amino acids: CASTEVVGEGYTF. In DNA form, the CDR3 reads TGTGCCAGCACCGAGGTGGTAGGGGAAGGCTACACCTTC.

V and J are TRBV7-2 and TRBJ2-7; the match to TRBD2 covers 8 bases. This CDR3 has 16 amino acids. Germline values: CDR1 SGHTA, CDR2 FQGNSA. With 1 base clipped from V and 5 bases from J, the junction kept 10 bases outside the gene matches. CDR3 protein: CASSLDYESGSNEQYF. In DNA form, the CDR3 reads TGTGCCAGCAGCTTAGACTATGAGAGCGGGAGCAACGAGCAGTACTTC.

V usage is TRBV12-3 or TRBV12-4 and J usage is TRBJ1-3; D is ambiguous. This CDR3 is 12 amino acids long. The V gene lost 3 bases and the J gene lost 7 bases, with 7 bases spanning the gap. The CDR3 DNA sequence: TGTGCCAGCAGTTTGTCTCCGAACACCATATATTTT. Protein product: CASSLSPNTIYF.

This chain uses TRBV12-5 with TRBJ2-1; TRBD2 agrees at 11 bases. Germline CDR1 and CDR2: LGHNT and FRNRAP. This CDR3 contains 17 residues. The V gene end was trimmed by 4 bases and the J gene end by 9 bases; junction bases not matched to a gene: 14. In DNA, the CDR3 is TGTGCTAGTGGTTCCATCTCCTCCGGGACTAGCGGTCCTGAGCAGTTCTTC. It translates to CASGSISSGTSGPEQFF.

V and J are TRBV7-2 and TRBJ1-5, with D possibly TRBD1 on 6 matching bases. The CDR3 is 14 residues long. Germline CDR1 and CDR2: SGHTA and FQGNSA. The V end was cut by 4 bases, the J end by 3 bases, with 10 bases between. This CDR3 is CASSSPGVNQPQHF. The CDR3 coding sequence is TGTGCCAGCAGCTCGCCAGGGGTCAATCAGCCCCAGCATTTT.

The chain has TRBV6-5 and TRBJ1-3; D not certain. Deletions cut 2 bases from V and 1 base from J, with 9 bases between. CDR3 size: 15 residues. The germline V gene encodes CDR1 MNHEY and CDR2 SVGAGI. The CDR3 is CASSYSSASGNTIYF. In nucleotides, the CDR3 is TGTGCCAGCAGTTACAGCAGCGCTTCTGGAAACACCATATATTTT.

The gene calls are TRBV28 and TRBJ2-5, with 10 bases aligning to TRBD1. There are 15 residues in the CDR3. V trimming: 3 bases; J trimming: 2 bases; junction bases outside the gene matches: 3. From germline, CDR1 is MDHEN and CDR2 SYDVKM. The CDR3 is CASSFPDRGQETQYF. DNA for the CDR3: TGTGCCAGCAGTTTTCCGGACAGGGGGCAAGAGACCCAGTACTTC. Supplemented by reference TRBV28 and TRBJ2-5, the full variable domain reads DVKVTQSSRYLVKRTGEKVFLECVQDMDHENMFWYRQDPGLGLRLIYFSYDVKMKEKGDIPEGYSVSREKKERFSLILESASTNQTSMYLCASSFPDRGQETQYFGPGTRLLVL.

The genes are TRBV6-1 and TRBJ2-5, with D unresolved. This CDR3 region has 13 residues. CDR1 is MNHNS and CDR2 is SASEGT in the germline V gene. The germline V and J ends were trimmed by 1 base and 4 bases, with 7 bases remaining between them. The CDR3 region has the DNA TGTGCCAGCAGTGAAGGTAGTCCAGAGACCCAGTACTTC. Encoded protein: CASSEGSPETQYF.